This TCR beta chain was identified during a study of T cells in Graves' hyperthyroidism and ophthalmopathy. Study outcomes and limitations: Blood held most thyroid clonotypes expanded above 0.001 frequency.

Amplified TCR beta CDR3 regions derived from RNA transcripts. The study used the HTBI primer set for a first-round RT-PCR of the TCR CDR3. MiXCR, run by TCRdb on the multiplex PCR reads, gives a single entry per CDR3 protein. The sample includes roughly 400,000 distinct CDR3 sequences, about 25% of them seen just once. This clonotype appeared once. What it recognizes is unknown. Germline CDR1 and CDR2: LNHDA and SQIVND (reference sequence). J was trimmed by 1 base and V by 8 bases; bases with no gene match: 8. The CDR3 is 15 residues long. Graves' hyperthyroidism showing no ophthalmopathy progression within 18 months was considered stable. Patients aged 18 to 65 had newly diagnosed hyperthyroidism lasting under 2 months.

The sample taken for sequencing was blood. The receptor's source is a man between 45 and 60 years old with Graves' hyperthyroidism. The V gene is TRBV19, the J gene TRBJ1-2; 9 bases are shared with TRBD1. CDR3 amino acids: CASHAQGAVNYGYTF. The CDR3 DNA sequence: TGTGCCAGTCACGCACAGGGGGCAGTTAACTATGGCTACACCTTC.